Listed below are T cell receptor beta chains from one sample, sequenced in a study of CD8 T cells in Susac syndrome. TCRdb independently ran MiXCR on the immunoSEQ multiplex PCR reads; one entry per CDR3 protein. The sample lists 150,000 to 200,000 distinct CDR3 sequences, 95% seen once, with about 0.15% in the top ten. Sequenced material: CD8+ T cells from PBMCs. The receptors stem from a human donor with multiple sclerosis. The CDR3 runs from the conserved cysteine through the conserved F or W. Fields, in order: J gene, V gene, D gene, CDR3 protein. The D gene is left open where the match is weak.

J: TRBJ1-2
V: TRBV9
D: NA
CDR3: CASSVAGDLISYTF

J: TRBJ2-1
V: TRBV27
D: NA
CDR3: CASSFGGAQQFF

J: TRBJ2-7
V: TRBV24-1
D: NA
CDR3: CATSPGRSYEQYF

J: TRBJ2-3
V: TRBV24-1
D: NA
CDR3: CATSEDWGDTQYF

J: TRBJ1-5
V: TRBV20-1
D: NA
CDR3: CSAKGEYQPQHF

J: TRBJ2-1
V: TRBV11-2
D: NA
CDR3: CASSLFRGPNEQFF

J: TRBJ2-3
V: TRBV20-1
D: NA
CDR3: CSAILDTQYF

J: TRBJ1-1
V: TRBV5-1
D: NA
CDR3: CASSLVGPADAEAFF

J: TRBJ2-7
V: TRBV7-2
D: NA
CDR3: CASSLANSFEQYF

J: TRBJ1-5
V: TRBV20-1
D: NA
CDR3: CSATKGRGDQPQHF

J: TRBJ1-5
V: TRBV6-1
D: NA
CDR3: CASSPGRRVGSNQPQHF

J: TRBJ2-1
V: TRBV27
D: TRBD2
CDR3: CASSPAGVHEQFF

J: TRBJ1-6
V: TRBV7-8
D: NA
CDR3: CASSLAGLWNSPLHF

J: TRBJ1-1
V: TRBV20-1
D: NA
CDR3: CSAREGSTEAFF

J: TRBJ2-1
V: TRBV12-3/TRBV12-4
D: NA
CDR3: CASSLSNEQFF

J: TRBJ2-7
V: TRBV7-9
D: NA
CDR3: CASSWTTGLEQYF

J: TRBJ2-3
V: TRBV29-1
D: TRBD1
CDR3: CSAAGQGGTDTQYF

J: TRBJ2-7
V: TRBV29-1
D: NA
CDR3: CSALRQGSYEQYF

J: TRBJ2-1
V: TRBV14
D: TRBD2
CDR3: CASSQVGAGVVHNEQFF

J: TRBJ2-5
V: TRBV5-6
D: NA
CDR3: CASSSPGLQETQYF

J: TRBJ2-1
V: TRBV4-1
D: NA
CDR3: CASSQPWGVEFF

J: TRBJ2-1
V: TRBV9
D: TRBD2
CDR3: CASSVSGSMGYEQFF

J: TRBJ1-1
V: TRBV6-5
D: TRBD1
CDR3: CASSYLGQVNTEAFF

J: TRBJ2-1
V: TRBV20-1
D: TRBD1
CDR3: CSAQNRDRFNEQFF

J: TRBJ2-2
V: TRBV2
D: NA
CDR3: CASTAAGELFF

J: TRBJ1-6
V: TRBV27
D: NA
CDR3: CASSLGGSGRRSLHF

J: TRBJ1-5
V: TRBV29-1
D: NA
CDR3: CSVETGHHQPQHF

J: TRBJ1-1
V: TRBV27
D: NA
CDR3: CASTGALNTEAFF

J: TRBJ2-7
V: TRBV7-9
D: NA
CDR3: CASSKRGEQYF

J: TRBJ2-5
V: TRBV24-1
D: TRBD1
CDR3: CATSDWEPRTGQETQYF

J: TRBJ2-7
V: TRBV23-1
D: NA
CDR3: CASREGRFEQYF

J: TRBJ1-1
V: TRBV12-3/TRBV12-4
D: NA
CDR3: CASRHQGGWMNTEAFF

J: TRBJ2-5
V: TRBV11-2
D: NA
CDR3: CASSPGPTQYF

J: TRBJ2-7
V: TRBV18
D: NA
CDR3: CASSPLSRDRYYEQYF

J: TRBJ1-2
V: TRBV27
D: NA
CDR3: CASSLTGLDYGYTF

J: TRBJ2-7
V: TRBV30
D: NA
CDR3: CAWSVSGSYEQYF

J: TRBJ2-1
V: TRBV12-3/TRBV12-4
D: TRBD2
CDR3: CASRGDLYNEQFF

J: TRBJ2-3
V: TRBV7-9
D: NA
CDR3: CASRLHPGPLSTDTQYF

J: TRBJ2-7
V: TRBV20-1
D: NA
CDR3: CSARITLNPGSIYEQYF